This T cell receptor (beta chain) was documented in a study of blood T cell repertoires in COVID-19. On the study more broadly: There were acute and convalescent COVID-19 samples, and they came from the United States, Italy and Spain. The analysed material was cDNA or gDNA that came from T cells, B-cell-depleted T cells, or PBMCs.

The CDR3 runs 13 residues. Per the germline V gene, CDR1 is LGHDT and CDR2 is YNNKEL (reference sequence). Trimming pared 1 base from V and 5 bases from J, leaving 5 bases between. TCRdb's table, derived via immunoSEQ multiplex PCR, lists solely in-frame clones and lacks some. This sample yields 200,000 to 300,000 clones, of which about four fifths are seen a single time; around 3.4% belongs to the top ten. V gene TRBV3-1 (or the pseudogene TRBV3-2) combines with J gene TRBJ2-2; D ambiguous. The TCR originated in a woman in her late teens or twenties with acute or convalescent COVID-19. Material for sequencing was peripheral blood. This CDR3 is CASSQVGTGELFF. As DNA, the CDR3 is TGTGCCAGCAGCCAAGTCGGGACCGGGGAGCTGTTTTTT.